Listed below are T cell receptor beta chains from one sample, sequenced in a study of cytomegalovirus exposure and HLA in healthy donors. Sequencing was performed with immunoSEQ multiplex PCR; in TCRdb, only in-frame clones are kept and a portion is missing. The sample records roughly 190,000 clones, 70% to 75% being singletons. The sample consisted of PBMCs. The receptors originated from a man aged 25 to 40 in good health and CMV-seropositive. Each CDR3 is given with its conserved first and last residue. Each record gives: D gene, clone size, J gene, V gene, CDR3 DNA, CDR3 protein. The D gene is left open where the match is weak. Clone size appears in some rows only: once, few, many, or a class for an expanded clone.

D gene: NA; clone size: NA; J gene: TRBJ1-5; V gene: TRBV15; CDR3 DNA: TGTGCCACCAGCAGTAGCACGGATAGCAATCAGCCCCAGCATTTT; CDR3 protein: CATSSSTDSNQPQHF
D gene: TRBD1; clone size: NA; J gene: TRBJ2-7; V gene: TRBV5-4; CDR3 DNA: TGTGCCAGCAGCCGCGGACAGGGGGCCTACGAGCAGTACTTC; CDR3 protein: CASSRGQGAYEQYF
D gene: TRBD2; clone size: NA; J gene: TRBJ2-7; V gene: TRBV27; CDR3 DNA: TGTGCCAGCAGAAGACTAGCGGGAGTCGACGAGCAGTACTTC; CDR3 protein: CASRRLAGVDEQYF
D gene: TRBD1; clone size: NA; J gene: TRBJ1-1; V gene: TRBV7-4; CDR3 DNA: TGTGCCAGAAAGGGGACAGAGTCTTCGAACACTGAAGCTTTCTTT; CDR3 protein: CARKGTESSNTEAFF
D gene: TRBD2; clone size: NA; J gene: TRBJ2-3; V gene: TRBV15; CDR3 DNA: TGTGCCACCAGCAGAGAGGCGCGGGAGCTAAGTGCAGATACGCAGTATTTT; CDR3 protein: CATSREARELSADTQYF
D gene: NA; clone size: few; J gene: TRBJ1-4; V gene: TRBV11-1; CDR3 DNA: TGTGCCAGCAGCCTCAGTACCGGTTTCGGGAATGAAAAACTGTTTTTT; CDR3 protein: CASSLSTGFGNEKLFF
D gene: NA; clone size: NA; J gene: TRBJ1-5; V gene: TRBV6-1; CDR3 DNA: TGTGCCAGCAAAACAGGGTCAGGGCGGCAGCCCCAGCATTTT; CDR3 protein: CASKTGSGRQPQHF
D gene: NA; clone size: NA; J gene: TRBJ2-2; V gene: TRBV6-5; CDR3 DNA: TGTGCCAGCAGTTGGGACTCGAAGGCCGGGGAGCTGTTTTTT; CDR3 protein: CASSWDSKAGELFF
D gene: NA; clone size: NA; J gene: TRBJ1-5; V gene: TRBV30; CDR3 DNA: TGTGCCTGGAGCGAGGTTGAAAGCAATCAGCCCCAGCATTTT; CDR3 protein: CAWSEVESNQPQHF
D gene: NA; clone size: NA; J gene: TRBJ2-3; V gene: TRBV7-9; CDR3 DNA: TGTTCCAGCAGCTTATTTGCGGTAAAAGGCACAGATACGCAGTATTTT; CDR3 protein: CSSSLFAVKGTDTQYF
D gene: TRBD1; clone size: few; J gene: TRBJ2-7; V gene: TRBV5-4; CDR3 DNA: TGTGCCAGCAGCTTGCTTCGGGACAGAGACTACGAGCAGTACTTC; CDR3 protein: CASSLLRDRDYEQYF
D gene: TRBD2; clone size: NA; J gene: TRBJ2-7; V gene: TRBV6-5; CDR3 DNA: TGTGCCAGCAGTCCGGGACTAGTCTACGAGCAGTACTTC; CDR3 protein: CASSPGLVYEQYF
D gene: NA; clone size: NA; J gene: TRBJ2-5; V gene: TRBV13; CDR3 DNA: TGTGCCAGCAGCTTAGAAGGTGGGGAGCAGTACTTC; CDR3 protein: CASSLEGGEQYF
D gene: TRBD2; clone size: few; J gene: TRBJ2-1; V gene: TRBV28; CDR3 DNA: TGTGCCAGCAGTTTAGTTTCGGGAGGCGGCAATGAGCAGTTCTTC; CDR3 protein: CASSLVSGGGNEQFF
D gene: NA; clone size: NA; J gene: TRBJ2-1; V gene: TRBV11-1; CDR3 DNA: TGTGCCAGCAGCCGCAGGGAAGCATACAATGAGCAGTTCTTC; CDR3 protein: CASSRREAYNEQFF
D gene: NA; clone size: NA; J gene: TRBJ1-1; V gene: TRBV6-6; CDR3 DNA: TGTGCCAGCAGTGCGCGTGTGAGGACTACTTATGAAGCTTTCTTT; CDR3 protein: CASSARVRTTYEAFF
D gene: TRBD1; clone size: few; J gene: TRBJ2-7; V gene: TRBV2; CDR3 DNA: TGTGCCACCGGGACAGGGACCTACGAGCAGTACTTC; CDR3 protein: CATGTGTYEQYF
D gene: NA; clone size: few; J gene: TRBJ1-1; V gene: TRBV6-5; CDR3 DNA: TGTGCCAGCAACCGAGCCTTGAACACTGAAGCTTTCTTT; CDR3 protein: CASNRALNTEAFF
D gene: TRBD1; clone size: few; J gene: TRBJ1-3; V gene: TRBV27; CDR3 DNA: TGTGCCAGCAGAGGACAGGGAACTGGAAACACCATATATTTT; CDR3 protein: CASRGQGTGNTIYF
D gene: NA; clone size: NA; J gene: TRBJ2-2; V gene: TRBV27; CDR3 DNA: TGTGCCAGCAGTAAGGGTGGTGGGAGGCCAAACACCGGGGAGCTGTTTTTT; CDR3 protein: CASSKGGGRPNTGELFF
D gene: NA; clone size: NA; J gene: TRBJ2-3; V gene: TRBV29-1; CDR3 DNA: TGCAGCGTTGAAACTAGCATCGATACGCAGTATTTT; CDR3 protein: CSVETSIDTQYF
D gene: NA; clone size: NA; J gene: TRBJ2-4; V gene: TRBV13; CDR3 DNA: TGTGCCAGCACGCAAGGGGCGTCACTAGCCAAAAACATTCAGTACTTC; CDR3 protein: CASTQGASLAKNIQYF
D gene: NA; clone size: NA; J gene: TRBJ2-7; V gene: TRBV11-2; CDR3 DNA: TGTGCCAGCAGCTTAGGCGCCGTCGAGGGTAGCGAGCAGTACTTC; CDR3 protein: CASSLGAVEGSEQYF
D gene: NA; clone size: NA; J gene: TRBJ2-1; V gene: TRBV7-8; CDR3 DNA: TGTGCCAGCAGCGGACTGACTAGGGCAGGCGATGAGCAGTTCTTC; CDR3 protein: CASSGLTRAGDEQFF
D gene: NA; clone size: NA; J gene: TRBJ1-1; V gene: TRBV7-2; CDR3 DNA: TGTGCCAGCAGCCAAAGGTCAGGGCTCACTGAAGCTTTCTTT; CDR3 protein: CASSQRSGLTEAFF
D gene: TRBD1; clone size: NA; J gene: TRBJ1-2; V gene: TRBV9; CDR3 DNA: TGTGCCAGCAGCCTACCTATGACAGGGGAGGTTTACTATGGCTACACCTTC; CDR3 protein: CASSLPMTGEVYYGYTF
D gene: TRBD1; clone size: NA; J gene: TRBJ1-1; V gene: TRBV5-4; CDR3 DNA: TGTGCCAGCAGCTCACGGACAGGGGGCACTGAAGCTTTCTTT; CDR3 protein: CASSSRTGGTEAFF